This entry features one T cell receptor beta chain sequence. This clonotype has more than one count but fewer than ten. Its antigen is not yet known. No much larger clonotype is one base removed from it; base qualities were not supplied. Libraries were built with multiplex PCR. TCRdb names Illumina HiSeq 4000 as the instrument used. CDR3 regions were amplified by Arm-PCR with iRepertoire HTBI primers to construct TCR beta libraries. Before sequencing, the PCR products went through gel purification. Per the authors' processing: Gene usage analysis of CDR3 amino acid clonotypes relied on the 55 to 80 TRBV and 15 or so TRBJ segments identified across samples. Filtered high-quality paired reads were merged into contigs using COPE and FqMerger. Contigs were aligned with BLAST to IMGT TRBV, TRBD and TRBJ reference genes, and CDR3 was defined per IMGT. Clonotypes above 0.1% frequency were classified as highly expanded clones. Repertoire diversity was measured by Shannon entropy, and V-J evenness by the Gini coefficient. A clonotype found in more than one individual was treated as public. In TCRdb, the public reads were trimmed at Q25 with fastp and aligned with MiXCR, with productive beta chains retained. Each record represents a unique CDR3 protein, reported with the most common genes and DNA among its rows. Here the V and J calls rest on TCRdb's processing, not on the authors' analysis. This sample is represented by more than 450,000 distinct CDR3 sequences; 15% to 20% of them were singletons. The top ten clonotypes cover 9% to 15% of the sample.

This specimen comes from a study of regulatory T cells in long-lasting Graves disease (dated by TCRdb to about 2021). General notes on the study: Patients with newly diagnosed Graves' disease had been on antithyroid drugs for under 3 months. Patients with persistent Graves' disease were compared with patients with newly diagnosed Graves' disease using TCR sequencing and RNA sequencing of peripheral blood. The study was conducted in China and was registered as a clinical trial. A total of 35 or so samples underwent TCR sequencing: around 13 from persistent and roughly 20 from newly diagnosed Graves' disease patients. Overall study outcomes, separate from this receptor: As a limitation, the authors acknowledged that the small sample size may reduce accuracy. TRBV28, TRBJ1-2 and TRBJ2-5 were preferentially used in persistent disease, while TRBV20-1 and TRBJ2-1 were favored in newly diagnosed disease. Peripheral blood alone was examined, since thyroid tissue, which constituted the primary lesion, could not be accessed. Sequencing and analysis were limited to the TCR beta chain. Patients with persistent disease shared more public clonotypes (fewer than 3,000) than newly diagnosed patients did (966). Lower TCR Shannon entropy and fewer highly expanded clones were observed in persistent Graves' disease patients than in newly diagnosed patients, which suggested clonal expansion.

The time point label on this specimen signifies: newly diagnosed GD, antithyroid drugs for less than 3 months. For both TCR sequencing and RNA sequencing, RNA was extracted from PBMCs in TRIzol. Graves' disease was diagnosed according to American Thyroid Association guidelines. Patients for the study were recruited at an endocrinology department in Xi'an, China. From each patient, 8 to 10 milliliters of peripheral blood was collected into an EDTA anticoagulant tube. PBMCs were isolated by Ficoll Paque Plus density gradient separation without further T cell sorting. An Agilent 2100 Bioanalyzer and agarose gel were used to check RNA quality, and a NanoDrop 2000 was used to measure RNA concentration. Trimming takes 0 bases from V and 1 base from J, and the germline ends sit 9 bases apart. From the germline V gene (reference sequence), CDR1 is SGHKS and CDR2 is YYEKEE. Including the terminal cysteine and phenylalanine, the CDR3 comprises 15 residues. The retained sequence is limited to the CDR3, 45 bases, with the frame set at the first base.

This sample was shared with a second study, whose subject was T cells in Graves' hyperthyroidism and ophthalmopathy. That second publication adds: Stable Graves' hyperthyroidism was defined as the absence of progression to ophthalmopathy over 18 months of follow-up. Hyperthyroidism patients were aged 18 to 65 years and newly diagnosed, with disease duration of less than 2 months. Any patient with an uncontrolled infection, another autoimmune disease, pregnancy or lactation was excluded. Diagnoses were based on clinical symptoms, serum thyroxine and TRAb, thyroid ultrasound and orbital computed tomography. The TCR CDR3 was subjected to a first round of RT-PCR using the HTBI primer set and the Qiagen OneStep RT-PCR kit. Most expanded thyroid clonotypes (frequency above 0.001) were also detected in blood, suggesting blood repertoires may reflect thyroid immune responses. In cross-validation, a model built on a 13 V-J signature told ophthalmopathy apart from stable hyperthyroidism with approximately 91% sensitivity and 81% to 82% specificity, and in testing the same model reached 80%/75%. In validation, progression to ophthalmopathy was predicted by the model with 70.59% sensitivity and under 85% specificity, a median of about 6.4 months before onset. To identify TCR V-J signatures that set the groups apart, the researchers used a discovery cohort of about a hundred patients, made up of 40 to 45 with Graves' ophthalmopathy and about 55 with stable Graves' hyperthyroidism. An independent validation cohort of fewer than 20 hyperthyroidism patients and about 16 patients who later progressed to ophthalmopathy tested prospective prediction of ophthalmopathy. For training and testing, the 100 or so patients in the discovery cohort were randomly divided in a 7:3 ratio. Thyroid tissue and blood T-cell repertoires from six Graves' hyperthyroidism patients were also compared in the study. Once sampling was done, hyperthyroidism patients were given methimazole at a starting dose of 30 mg daily, whereas ophthalmopathy patients were given high-dose intravenous methylprednisolone. Libraries were constructed in a second round of multiplex PCR, after which size selection and purification were performed. Sequencing of the libraries was done on an Illumina HiSeq2000 using paired-end 100 bp reads. Raw data were processed with SOAPnuke, discarding reads with adapters, uncalled bases, mean Phred below 15, or no exact constant-primer or identifier match. COPE v1.2.5 was used to merge high-quality paired reads, and clonotypes were defined as unique nucleotide sequences. MiTCR v1.1 was used to align the clonotypes against IMGT TRBV, TRBD and TRBJ reference segments. Only V-J combinations with frequency above 0.0001, covering 98% to 99.2% of repertoires, were analysed. A TCS score was defined as the ratio of F50 (clonal expansion) to E x V (chaos), with BLOSUM62-based TCRdist applied between CDR3 peptides within each V-J. Welch's t-statistics and random forest reduced approximately 520 V-J features to 13, which were used in a naive Bayes classifier (R e1071). No statistical method was used to set the sample size in advance, and investigators knew the group allocation. The paper reports TCR Vbeta CDR3 sequencing of approximately 130 peripheral blood samples: 43 ophthalmopathy, about 75 hyperthyroidism and approximately 17 progressor patients.

The chain employs TRBV5-5 and TRBJ2-3; a tentative D call is TRBD1 (5 bases match). The receptor's source is a man aged 40-55 years with Graves disease. Donor details come from another sample of the same person, matched by shared clones. This material consisted of peripheral blood mononuclear cells (PBMCs), taken at new diagnosis, from a patient treated with antithyroid drugs. Here the CDR3 is given as CASSLAGLGTDTQYF. The nucleotide sequence is given as TGTGCCAGCAGCTTGGCAGGGTTGGGCACAGATACGCAGTATTTT.